These 4 T cell receptor beta chains came from one sample sequenced in a study of shared clonotypes between healthy human individuals. The table came from immunoSEQ multiplex PCR; TCRdb's copy has only in-frame clones and leaves some out. The sample includes 1.6 million or so clones, around 98.5% of them seen just once. The sequencing input was naive CD4+ T cells sorted from blood. Subset described: CD45RA+ positively selected. The receptors were gathered from a man aged 30-40 years in good health.

Notes on this clone: This same CDR3 is encoded by further DNA sequences in the sample. This rearrangement joins TRBV7-9 to TRBJ2-7; D gene unclear. The CDR3 covers 11 residues. The V gene lost 5 bases and the J gene lost 4 bases, with 6 bases spanning the gap. CDR1 is SEHNR, CDR2 FQNEAQ, per germline (reference sequence). CDR3 coding DNA: TGTGCCAGCAGCCCTGGGTACGAGCAGTACTTC. Its protein product is CASSPGYEQYF.

This clone has only one observation. This chain connects TRBV28 to TRBJ2-1; 9 bases align to TRBD1. After removal of 6 bases from V and 4 bases from J, the junction contained 7 bases not matched to a gene. Germline V gene data show CDR1 as MDHEN and CDR2 as SYDVKM. This CDR3 has 15 amino acids. The CDR3 loop reads CASSPGQGRYNEQFF. For the CDR3, the DNA is TGTGCCAGCAGCCCGGGACAGGGTCGGTACAATGAGCAGTTCTTC.

This clone was counted between two and nine times. The chain employs TRBV29-1 and TRBJ1-1; D remains unclear. Germline V gene data show CDR1 as SQVTM and CDR2 as ANQGSEA. This CDR3 comprises 13 residues. V was clipped by 3 bases and J by 4 bases, with 12 bases between them. The CDR3 reads CSVDTGLSTEAFF. CDR3 DNA sequence: TGCAGCGTTGACACGGGGTTGAGCACTGAAGCTTTCTTT.

The chain is built from TRBV9 and TRBJ2-7, with TRBD1 matching 7 bases. In germline, CDR1 is SGDLS, CDR2 YYNGEE. The CDR3 runs to 14 residues. Germline trimming cut 3 bases from V and 5 bases from J; bases unmatched to any gene: 8. The CDR3 bases are TGTGCCAGCAGCGCGACAGGGAATCCCCACGAGCAGTACTTC. This encodes CASSATGNPHEQYF.